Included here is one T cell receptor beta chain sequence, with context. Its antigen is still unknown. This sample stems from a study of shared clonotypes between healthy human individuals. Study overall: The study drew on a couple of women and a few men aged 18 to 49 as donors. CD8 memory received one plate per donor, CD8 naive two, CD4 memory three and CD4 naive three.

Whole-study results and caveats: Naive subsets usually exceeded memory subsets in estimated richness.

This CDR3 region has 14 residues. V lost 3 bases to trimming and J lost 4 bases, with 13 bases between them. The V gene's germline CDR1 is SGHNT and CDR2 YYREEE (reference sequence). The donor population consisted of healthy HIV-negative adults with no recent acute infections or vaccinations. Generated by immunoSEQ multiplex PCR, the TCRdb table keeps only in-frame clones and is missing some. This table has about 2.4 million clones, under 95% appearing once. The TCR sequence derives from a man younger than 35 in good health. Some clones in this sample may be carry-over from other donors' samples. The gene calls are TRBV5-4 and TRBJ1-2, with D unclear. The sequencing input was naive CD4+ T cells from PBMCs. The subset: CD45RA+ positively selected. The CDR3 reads CASSSPGTFYGYTF. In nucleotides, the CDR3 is TGTGCCAGCAGCTCCCCAGGAACGTTCTATGGCTACACCTTC.